This TCR beta chain was obtained from a study of cytomegalovirus exposure and HLA in healthy donors. Study conclusions and caveats: Presence/absence analyses assumed roughly uniform sequencing depth across donors, which may not hold.

This CDR3 contains 16 residues. Per the germline V gene, CDR1 is SGHVS and CDR2 is FQNEAQ. V was trimmed by 5 bases and J by 0 bases, leaving 16 bases between them. In regard to this clone: The antigen remains unidentified.

Researchers ran the PCR with 60 Vbeta and 13 Jbeta primers. Here immunoSEQ multiplex PCR was the method, and the copy in TCRdb shows in-frame clones only, minus some. Recorded for this sample: around 52,000 clones. The source material was PBMCs. The TCR originated in a man aged 40-55 years in good health and CMV-seropositive. This chain links TRBV7-8 with TRBJ2-5; perhaps TRBD2 as D (5 bases). This CDR3 is CASSTRTATNQETQYF. Here the CDR3 DNA reads TGTGCCAGCAGCACTAGAACGGCGACTAACCAAGAGACCCAGTACTTC.